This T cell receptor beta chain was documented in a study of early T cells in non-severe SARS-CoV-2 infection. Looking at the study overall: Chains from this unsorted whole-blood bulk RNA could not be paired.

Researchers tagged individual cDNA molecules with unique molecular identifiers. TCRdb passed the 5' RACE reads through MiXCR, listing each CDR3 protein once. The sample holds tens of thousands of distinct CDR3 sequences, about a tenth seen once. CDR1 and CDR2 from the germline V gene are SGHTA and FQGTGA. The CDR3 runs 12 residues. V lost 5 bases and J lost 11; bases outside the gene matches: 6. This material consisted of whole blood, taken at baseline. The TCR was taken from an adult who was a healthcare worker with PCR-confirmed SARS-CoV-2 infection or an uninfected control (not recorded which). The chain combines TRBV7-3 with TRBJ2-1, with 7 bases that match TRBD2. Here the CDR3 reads CASSQSGTQQFF. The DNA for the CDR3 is TGTGCCAGCAGCCAGAGCGGGACCCAGCAGTTCTTC.